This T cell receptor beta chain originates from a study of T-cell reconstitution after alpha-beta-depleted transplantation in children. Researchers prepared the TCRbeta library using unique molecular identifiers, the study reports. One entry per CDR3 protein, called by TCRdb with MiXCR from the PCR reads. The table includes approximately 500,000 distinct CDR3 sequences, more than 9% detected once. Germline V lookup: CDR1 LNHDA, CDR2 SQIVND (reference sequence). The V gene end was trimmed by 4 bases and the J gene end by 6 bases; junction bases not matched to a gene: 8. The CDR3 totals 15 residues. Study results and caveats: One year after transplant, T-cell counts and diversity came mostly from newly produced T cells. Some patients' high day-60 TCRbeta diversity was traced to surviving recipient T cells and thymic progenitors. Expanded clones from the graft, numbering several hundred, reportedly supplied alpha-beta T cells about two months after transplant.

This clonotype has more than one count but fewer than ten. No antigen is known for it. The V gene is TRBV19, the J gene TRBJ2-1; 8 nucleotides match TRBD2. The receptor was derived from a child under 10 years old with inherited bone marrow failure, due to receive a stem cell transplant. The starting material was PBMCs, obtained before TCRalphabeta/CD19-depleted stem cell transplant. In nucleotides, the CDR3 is TGTGCCAGTAGTACGGTCGGGAGGGGACTCAATGAGCAGTTCTTC. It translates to CASSTVGRGLNEQFF.